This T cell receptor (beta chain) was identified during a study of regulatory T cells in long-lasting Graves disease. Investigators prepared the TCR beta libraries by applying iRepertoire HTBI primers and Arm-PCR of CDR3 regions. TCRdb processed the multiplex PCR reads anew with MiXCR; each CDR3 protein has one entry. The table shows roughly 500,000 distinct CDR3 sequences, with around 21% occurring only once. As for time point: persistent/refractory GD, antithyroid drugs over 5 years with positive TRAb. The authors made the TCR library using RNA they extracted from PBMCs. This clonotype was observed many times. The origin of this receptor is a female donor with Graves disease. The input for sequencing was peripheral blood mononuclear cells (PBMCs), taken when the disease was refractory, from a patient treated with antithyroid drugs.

This CDR3 reads CASSLVLGQPQHF. The CDR3 nucleotides read TGTGCCAGCAGTTTAGTTTTGGGACAGCCCCAGCATTTT. The V call is TRBV12-3 or TRBV12-4, the J call TRBJ1-5; D not certain. V was shortened by 1 base and J by 7 bases, with 8 bases between the two germline ends. CDR3 length: 13 amino acids.